The table lists the clone carrying this T cell receptor (beta chain) with many counts. Antigen specificity is unknown. The data stem from a study of neurological immune-mediated disorders. General study points: TCR-beta repertoires seemed private in all groups, with no expanded CDR3 amino acid sequences shared.

TCRdb re-called the 5' RACE reads with MiXCR, one entry per CDR3 protein. The sample contains approximately 39,000 distinct CDR3 sequences, 6.5% to 7.5% of which appear only once. CDR3 length: 13 amino acids. V dropped 2 bases and J dropped 4; count of bases not matched to a gene: 1. Germline V CDR1 and CDR2: KGHSH, LQKENI. This clonotype was obtained from a man aged 45-65 years in good health. The rearrangement links TRBV18 to TRBJ2-5; TRBD2 matches at 7 bases. Material for sequencing was CD4+ T cells from blood. The chain's CDR3 is CASSPSGGETQYF. CDR3 DNA sequence: TGTGCCAGCTCACCATCGGGAGGAGAGACCCAGTACTTC.